Below, one T cell receptor beta chain is given with its context. The CDR3 is made up of 14 amino acids. Germline V lookup: CDR1 SGHRS, CDR2 YFSETQ. Trimming cost V 2 bases and J 3 bases, with 12 bases left between them. The sample comes from a study of type 1 and type 2 diabetes patients. PCR was run on genomic DNA. A primer set of 30 forward and 13 reverse primers amplified the CDR3. MiXCR, applied by TCRdb to the multiplex PCR reads, yields one record per CDR3 protein. The table lists 250,000 to 300,000 distinct CDR3 sequences, over 45% of them singletons. The clonotype originates from a man aged 18 to 29 with type 2 diabetes. The chain uses TRBV5-1 and TRBJ2-7; D unclear. Sequencing was carried out using peripheral blood mononuclear cells (PBMCs). The CDR3 sequence: CASSLSTSFYEQYF. Here the CDR3 DNA reads TGCGCCAGCAGCTTATCTACCAGCTTCTACGAGCAGTACTTC.